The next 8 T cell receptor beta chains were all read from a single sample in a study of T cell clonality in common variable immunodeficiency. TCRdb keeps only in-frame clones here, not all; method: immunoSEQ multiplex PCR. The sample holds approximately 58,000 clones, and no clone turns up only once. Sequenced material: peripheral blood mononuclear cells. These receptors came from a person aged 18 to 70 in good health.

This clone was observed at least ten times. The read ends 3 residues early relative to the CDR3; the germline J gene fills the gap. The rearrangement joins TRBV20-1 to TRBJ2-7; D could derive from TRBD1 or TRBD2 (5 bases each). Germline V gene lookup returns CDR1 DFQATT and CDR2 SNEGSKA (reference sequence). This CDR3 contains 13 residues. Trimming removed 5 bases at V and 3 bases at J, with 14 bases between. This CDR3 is CSAPRGSSYEQYF. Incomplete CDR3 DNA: TGCAGTGCTCCGAGGGGCAGCAGCTACGAG.

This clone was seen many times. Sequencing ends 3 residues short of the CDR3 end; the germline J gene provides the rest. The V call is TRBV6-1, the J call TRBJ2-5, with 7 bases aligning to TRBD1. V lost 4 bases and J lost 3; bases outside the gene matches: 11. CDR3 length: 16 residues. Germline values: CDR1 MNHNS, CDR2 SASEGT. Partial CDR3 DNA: TGTGCCAGCAGTGGCAGCGCGAGCCAGGGGGAAGAGACC. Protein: CASSGSASQGEET. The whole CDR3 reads CASSGSASQGEETQYF.

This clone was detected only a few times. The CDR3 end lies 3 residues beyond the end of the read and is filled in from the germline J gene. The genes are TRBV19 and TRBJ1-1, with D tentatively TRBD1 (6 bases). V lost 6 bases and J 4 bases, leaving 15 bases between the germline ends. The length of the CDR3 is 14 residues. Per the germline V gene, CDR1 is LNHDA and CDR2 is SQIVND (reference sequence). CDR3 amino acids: CASSTPQGVTEAFF. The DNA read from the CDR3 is TGTGCCAGTAGCACTCCACAGGGCGTCACTGAA.

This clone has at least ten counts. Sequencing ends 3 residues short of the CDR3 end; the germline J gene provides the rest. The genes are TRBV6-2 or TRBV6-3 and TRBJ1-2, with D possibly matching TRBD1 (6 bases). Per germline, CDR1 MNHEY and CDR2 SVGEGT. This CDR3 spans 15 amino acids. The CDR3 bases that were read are TGTGCCAGCAGACCCATGACAGGCCCTCTGAGGGGC. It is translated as CASRPMTGPLRG. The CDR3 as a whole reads CASRPMTGPLRGYTF.

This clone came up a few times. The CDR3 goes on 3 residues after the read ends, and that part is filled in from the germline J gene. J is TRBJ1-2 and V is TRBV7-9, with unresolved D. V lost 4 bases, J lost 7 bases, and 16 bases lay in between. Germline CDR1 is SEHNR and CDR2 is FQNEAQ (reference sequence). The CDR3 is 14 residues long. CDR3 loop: CASSSPRGRGGYTF. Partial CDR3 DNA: TGTGCCAGCAGCTCCCCGCGCGGAAGAGGTGGC.

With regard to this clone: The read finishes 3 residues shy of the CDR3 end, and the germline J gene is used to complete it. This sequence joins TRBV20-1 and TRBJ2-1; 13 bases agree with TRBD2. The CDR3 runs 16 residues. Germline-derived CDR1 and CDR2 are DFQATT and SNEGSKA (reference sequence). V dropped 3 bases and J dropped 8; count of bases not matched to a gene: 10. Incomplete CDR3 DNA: TGCAGTGCTAGGGCCGTCGGACTAGCGGGAGTTCATGAG. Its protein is CSARAVGLAGVHE. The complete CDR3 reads CSARAVGLAGVHEQFF.

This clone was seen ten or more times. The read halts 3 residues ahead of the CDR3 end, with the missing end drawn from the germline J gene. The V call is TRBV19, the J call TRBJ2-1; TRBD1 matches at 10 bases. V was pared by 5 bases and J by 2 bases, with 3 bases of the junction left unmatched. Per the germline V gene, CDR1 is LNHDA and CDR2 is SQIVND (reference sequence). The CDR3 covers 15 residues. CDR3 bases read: TGTGCCAGTAGTGCGACAGGGGGCGCCTACAATGAG. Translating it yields CASSATGGAYNE. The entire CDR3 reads CASSATGGAYNEQFF.

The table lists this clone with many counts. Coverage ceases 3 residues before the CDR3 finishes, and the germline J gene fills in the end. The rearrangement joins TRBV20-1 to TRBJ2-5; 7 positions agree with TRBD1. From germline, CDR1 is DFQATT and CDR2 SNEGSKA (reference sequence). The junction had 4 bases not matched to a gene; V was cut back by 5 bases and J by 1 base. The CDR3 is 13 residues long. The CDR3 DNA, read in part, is TGCAGTGCTGTCCCAGGGGGCCAAGAGACC. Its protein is CSAVPGGQET. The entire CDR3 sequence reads CSAVPGGQETQYF.